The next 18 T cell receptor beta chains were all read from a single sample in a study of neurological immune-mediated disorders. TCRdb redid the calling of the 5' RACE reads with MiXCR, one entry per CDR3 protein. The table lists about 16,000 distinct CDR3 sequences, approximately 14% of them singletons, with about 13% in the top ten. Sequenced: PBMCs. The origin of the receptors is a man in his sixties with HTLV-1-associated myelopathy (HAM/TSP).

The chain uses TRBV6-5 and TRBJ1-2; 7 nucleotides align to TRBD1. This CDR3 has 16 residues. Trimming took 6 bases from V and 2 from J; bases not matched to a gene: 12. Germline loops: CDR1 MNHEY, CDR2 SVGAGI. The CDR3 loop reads CASSLIRGQGNYGYTF. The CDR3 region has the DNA TGTGCCAGCAGCTTAATTAGGGGGCAGGGAAACTATGGCTACACCTTC.

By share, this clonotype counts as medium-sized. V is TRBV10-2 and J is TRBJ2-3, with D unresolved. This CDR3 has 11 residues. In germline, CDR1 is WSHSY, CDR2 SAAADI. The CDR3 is CASVRTDTQYF. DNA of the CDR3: TGCGCTTCGGTCCGCACAGATACGCAGTATTTT.

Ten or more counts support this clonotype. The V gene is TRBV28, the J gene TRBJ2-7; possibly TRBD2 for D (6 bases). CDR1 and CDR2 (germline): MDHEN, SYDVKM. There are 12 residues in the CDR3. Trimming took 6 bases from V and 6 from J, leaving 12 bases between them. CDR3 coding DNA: TGTGCCAGCAGCCTGACTAGTAGCGAGCAGTACTTC. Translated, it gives CASSLTSSEQYF.

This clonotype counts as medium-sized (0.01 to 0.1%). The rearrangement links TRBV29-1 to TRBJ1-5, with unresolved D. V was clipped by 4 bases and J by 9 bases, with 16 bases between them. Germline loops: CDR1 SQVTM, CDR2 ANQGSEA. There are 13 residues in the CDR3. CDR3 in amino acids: CSVGSGEDGPQHF. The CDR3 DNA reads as TGCAGCGTTGGGTCTGGGGAGGATGGGCCCCAGCATTTT.

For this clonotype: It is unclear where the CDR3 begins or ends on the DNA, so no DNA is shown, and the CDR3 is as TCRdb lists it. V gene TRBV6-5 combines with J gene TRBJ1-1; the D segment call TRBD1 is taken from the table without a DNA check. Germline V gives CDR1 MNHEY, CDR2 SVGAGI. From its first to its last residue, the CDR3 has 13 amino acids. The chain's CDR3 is CASSILGDTEAFF.

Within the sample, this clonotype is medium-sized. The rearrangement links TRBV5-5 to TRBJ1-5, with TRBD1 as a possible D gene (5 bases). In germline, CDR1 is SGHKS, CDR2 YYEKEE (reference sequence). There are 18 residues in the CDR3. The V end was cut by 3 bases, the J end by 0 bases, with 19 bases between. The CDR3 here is CASSSQTGTAYSNQPQHF. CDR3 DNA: TGTGCCAGCAGCTCCCAGACCGGGACGGCTTATAGCAATCAGCCCCAGCATTTT.

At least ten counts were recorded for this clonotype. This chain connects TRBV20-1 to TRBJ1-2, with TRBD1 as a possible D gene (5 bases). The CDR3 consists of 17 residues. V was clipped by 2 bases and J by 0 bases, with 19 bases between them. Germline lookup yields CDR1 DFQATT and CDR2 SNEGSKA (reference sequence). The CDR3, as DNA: TGCAGTGCTAGACGCGGCGCAGGGACCTATACTAACTATGGCTACACCTTC. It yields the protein CSARRGAGTYTNYGYTF.

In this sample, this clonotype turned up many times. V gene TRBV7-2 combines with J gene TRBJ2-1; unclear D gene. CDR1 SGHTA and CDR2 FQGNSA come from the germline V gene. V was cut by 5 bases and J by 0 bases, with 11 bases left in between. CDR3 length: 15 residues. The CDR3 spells CASSQDQSSYNEQFF. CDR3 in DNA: TGTGCCAGCAGCCAGGATCAGAGCTCCTACAATGAGCAGTTCTTC.

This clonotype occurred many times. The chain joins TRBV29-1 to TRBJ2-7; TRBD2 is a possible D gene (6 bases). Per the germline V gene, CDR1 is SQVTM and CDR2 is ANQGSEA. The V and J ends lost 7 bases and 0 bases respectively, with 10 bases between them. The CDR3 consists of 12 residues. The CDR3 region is CSGGVSSYEQYF. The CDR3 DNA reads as TGCAGCGGGGGGGTCAGCTCCTACGAGCAGTACTTC.

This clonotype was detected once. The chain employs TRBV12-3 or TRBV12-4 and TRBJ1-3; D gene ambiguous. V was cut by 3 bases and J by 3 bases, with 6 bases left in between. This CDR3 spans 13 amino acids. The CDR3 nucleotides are TGTGCCAGCAGTTTCGGGTTTGGAAACACCATATATTTT. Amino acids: CASSFGFGNTIYF.

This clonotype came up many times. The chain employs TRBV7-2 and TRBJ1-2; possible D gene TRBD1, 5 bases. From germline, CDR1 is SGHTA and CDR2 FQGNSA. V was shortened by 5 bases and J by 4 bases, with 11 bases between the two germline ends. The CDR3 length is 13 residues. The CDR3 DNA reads TGTGCCAGCAGCGAGGACAATTTCTATGGCTACACCTTC. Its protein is CASSEDNFYGYTF.

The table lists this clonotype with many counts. The CDR3 DNA reads as TGTGCCAGCAGCTTAGATCTTAGCAGGGGGCCGAGAAACATTCAGTACTTC. It is translated as CASSLDLSRGPRNIQYF. V and J are TRBV11-2 and TRBJ2-4, with 8 bases that match TRBD1. Germline V gene sequence: CDR1 SGHAT, CDR2 FQNNGV. The CDR3 sequence is 17 residues long. Losses at the gene ends were 0 bases for V and 6 bases for J; bases not matched to a gene: 10. The complete variable domain, with remaining parts taken from reference TRBV11-2 and TRBJ2-4, reads EAGVAQSPRYKIIEKRQSVAFWCNPISGHATLYWYQQILGQGPKLLIQFQNNGVVDDSQLPKDRFSAERLKGVDSTLKIQPAKLEDSAVYLCASSLDLSRGPRNIQYFGAGTRLSVL.

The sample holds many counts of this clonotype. CDR3 DNA: TGTGCCAGCAGCTGGACAGGGGGGAACTATGGCTACACCTTC. Amino acid sequence: CASSWTGGNYGYTF. The chain links TRBV7-2 to TRBJ1-2; 10 nucleotides align to TRBD1. In germline, CDR1 is SGHTA, CDR2 FQGNSA. The CDR3 loop spans 14 amino acids. Unmatched junction bases numbered 1, after V lost 4 bases and J lost 2 bases.

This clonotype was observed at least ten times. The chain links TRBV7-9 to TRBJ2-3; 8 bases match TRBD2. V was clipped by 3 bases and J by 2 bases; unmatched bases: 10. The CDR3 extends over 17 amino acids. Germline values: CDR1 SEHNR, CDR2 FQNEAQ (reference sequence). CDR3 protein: CASSFPSGPNPTDTQYF. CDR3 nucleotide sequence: TGTGCCAGCAGCTTTCCTAGCGGGCCTAACCCCACAGATACGCAGTATTTT.

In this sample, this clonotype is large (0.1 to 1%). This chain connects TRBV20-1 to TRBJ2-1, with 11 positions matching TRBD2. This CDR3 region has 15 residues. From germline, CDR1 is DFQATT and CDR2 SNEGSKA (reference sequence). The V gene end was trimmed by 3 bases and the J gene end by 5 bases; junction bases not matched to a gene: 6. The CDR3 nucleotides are TGCAGTGCTAGTAGCGGGGGGGCCTTCGACAATGAGCAGTTCTTC. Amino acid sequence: CSASSGGAFDNEQFF.

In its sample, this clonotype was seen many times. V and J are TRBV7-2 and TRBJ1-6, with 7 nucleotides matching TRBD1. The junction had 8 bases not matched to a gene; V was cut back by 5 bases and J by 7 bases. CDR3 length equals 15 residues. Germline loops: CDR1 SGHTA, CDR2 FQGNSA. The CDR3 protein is CASSTGRGLNSPLHF. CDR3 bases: TGTGCCAGCAGCACCGGAAGGGGGCTGAATTCACCCCTCCACTTT.

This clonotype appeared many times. Here the CDR3 reads CATVRSPTGMDTGELFF. DNA for the CDR3: TGTGCCACCGTAAGGTCCCCGACAGGGATGGACACCGGGGAGCTGTTTTTT. This chain connects TRBV6-2 or TRBV6-3 to TRBJ2-2; 7 bases line up with TRBD1. Germline V CDR1 and CDR2: MNHEY, SVGEGT. J lost 3 bases, V lost 10 bases, and 17 bases had no gene match. The CDR3 is 17 amino acids.

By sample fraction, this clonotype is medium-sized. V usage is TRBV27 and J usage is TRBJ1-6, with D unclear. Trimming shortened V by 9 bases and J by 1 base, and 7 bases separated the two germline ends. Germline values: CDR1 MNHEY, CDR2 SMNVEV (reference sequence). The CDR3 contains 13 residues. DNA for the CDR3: TGTGCCAGTAGAATGTCCTATAATTCACCCCTCCACTTT. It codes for CASRMSYNSPLHF.